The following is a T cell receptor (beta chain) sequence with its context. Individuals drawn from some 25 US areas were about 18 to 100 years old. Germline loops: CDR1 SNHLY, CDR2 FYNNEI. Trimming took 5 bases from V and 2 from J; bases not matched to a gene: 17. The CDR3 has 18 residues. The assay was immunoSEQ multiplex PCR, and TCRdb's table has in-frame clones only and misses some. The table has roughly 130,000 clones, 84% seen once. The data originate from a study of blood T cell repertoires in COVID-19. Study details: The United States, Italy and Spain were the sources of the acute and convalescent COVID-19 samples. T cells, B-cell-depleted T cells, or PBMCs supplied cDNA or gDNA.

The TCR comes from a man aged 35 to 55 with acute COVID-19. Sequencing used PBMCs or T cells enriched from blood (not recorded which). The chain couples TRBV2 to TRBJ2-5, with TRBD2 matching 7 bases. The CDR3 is CASSLDSMGGVWQETQYF. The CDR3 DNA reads TGTGCCAGCAGTCTGGACTCGATGGGAGGGGTGTGGCAAGAGACCCAGTACTTC.